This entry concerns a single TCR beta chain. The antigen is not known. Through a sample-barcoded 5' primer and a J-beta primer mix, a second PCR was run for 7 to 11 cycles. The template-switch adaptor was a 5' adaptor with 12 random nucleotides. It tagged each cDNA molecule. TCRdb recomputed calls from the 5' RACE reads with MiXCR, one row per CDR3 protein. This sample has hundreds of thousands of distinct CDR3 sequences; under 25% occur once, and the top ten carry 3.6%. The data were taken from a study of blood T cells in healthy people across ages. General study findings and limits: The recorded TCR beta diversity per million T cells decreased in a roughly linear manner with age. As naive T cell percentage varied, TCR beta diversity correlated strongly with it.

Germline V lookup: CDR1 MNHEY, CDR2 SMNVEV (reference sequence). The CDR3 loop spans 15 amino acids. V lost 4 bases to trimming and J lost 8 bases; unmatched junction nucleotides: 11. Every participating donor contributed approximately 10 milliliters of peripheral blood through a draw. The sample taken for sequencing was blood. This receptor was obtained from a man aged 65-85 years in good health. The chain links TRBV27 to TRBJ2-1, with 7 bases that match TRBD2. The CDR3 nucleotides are TGTGCCAGCAGTTATCTTGGGAGGGCCCGGCATGAGCAGTTCTTC. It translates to CASSYLGRARHEQFF.